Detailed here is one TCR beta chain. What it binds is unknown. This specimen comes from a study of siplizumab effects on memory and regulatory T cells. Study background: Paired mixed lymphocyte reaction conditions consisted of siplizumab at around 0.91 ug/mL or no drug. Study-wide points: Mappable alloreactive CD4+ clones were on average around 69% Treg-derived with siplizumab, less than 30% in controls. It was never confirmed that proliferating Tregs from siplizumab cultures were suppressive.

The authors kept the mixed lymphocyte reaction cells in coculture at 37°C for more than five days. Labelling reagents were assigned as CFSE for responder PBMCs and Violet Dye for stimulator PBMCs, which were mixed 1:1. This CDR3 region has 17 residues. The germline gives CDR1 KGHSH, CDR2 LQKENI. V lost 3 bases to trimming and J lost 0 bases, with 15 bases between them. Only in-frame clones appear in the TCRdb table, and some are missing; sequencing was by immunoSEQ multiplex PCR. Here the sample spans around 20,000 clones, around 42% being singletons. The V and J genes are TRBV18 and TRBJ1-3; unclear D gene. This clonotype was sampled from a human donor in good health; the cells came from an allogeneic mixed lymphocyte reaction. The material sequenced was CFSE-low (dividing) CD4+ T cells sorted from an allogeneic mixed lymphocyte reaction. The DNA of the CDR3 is TGTGCCAGCTCACCGGTCCTGCCCGCGAACTCTGGAAACACCATATATTTT. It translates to CASSPVLPANSGNTIYF.